These 22 T cell receptor beta chains were all obtained from the same sample, sequenced in a study of cytomegalovirus exposure and HLA in healthy donors. PCR primers comprised 60 Vbeta and 13 Jbeta primers. TCRdb's copy holds only in-frame clones and misses some; the assay was immunoSEQ multiplex PCR. This table has about 140,000 clones, around 82% appearing once. Material for sequencing was PBMCs. Receptor source: a young man in good health and CMV-seropositive.

The V gene is TRBV11-2, the J gene TRBJ1-1; possible D gene TRBD1, 5 bases. In germline, CDR1 is SGHAT, CDR2 FQNNGV. V dropped 4 bases and J dropped 3 bases, with 15 bases sitting between them. There are 15 residues in the CDR3. Here the CDR3 reads CASSSVGRADTEAFF. The CDR3 coding sequence is TGTGCCAGCAGCTCGGTGGGCAGGGCGGACACTGAAGCTTTCTTT.

The V gene is TRBV6-5, the J gene TRBJ2-7, with no clear D. In germline, CDR1 is MNHEY, CDR2 SVGAGI. The V end lost 5 bases, the J end lost 1 base, and 12 bases lay between the germline ends. This CDR3 spans 14 amino acids. The CDR3 DNA sequence: TGTGCCAGCAGTCTGAGACTGGAGTCCTACGAGCAGTACTTC. As protein: CASSLRLESYEQYF.

V and J are TRBV27 and TRBJ2-1, with a weak D call TRBD2 (6 bases). Trimming shortened V by 4 bases and J by 6 bases, and 10 bases separated the two germline ends. The CDR3 is 13 residues long. Germline CDR1 reads MNHEY; CDR2 reads SMNVEV (reference sequence). The CDR3 sequence is CASSYLGGNEQFF. CDR3 coding DNA: TGTGCCAGCAGTTATTTGGGGGGCAATGAGCAGTTCTTC.

In its sample, this clone was seen once. V usage is TRBV5-1 and J usage is TRBJ2-7; 9 positions match TRBD2. The CDR3 is made up of 15 amino acids. CDR1 is SGHRS, CDR2 YFSETQ, per germline. V gave up 4 bases and J gave up 4 bases; unmatched junction bases: 9. CDR3 nucleotides: TGCGCCAGCAGCCCCTTGACTAGCGGTGGTTACGAGCAGTACTTC. It codes for CASSPLTSGGYEQYF.

The chain carries TRBV9 and TRBJ2-4, with TRBD2 matching 12 bases. The CDR3 has 15 amino acids. The V and J ends lost 4 bases and 5 bases, in that order; junction bases with no gene match: 4. Germline V gene lookup returns CDR1 SGDLS and CDR2 YYNGEE. The DNA for the CDR3 is TGTGCCAGCAGCAAGACTAGCGGGAGTGAAAACATTCAGTACTTC. Translated: CASSKTSGSENIQYF.

The gene calls are TRBV28 and TRBJ1-1, with D unclear. Germline V lookup: CDR1 MDHEN, CDR2 SYDVKM. This CDR3 region has 14 residues. V dropped 7 bases and J dropped 0 bases, with 12 bases sitting between them. The CDR3 DNA reads TGTGCCAGCACCCCTACGGGTATGAACACTGAAGCTTTCTTT. Translation: CASTPTGMNTEAFF.

Here the CDR3 reads CASSLGVAGGTDTQYF. The CDR3 DNA sequence: TGTGCCAGCAGCTTAGGGGTAGCGGGAGGGACAGATACGCAGTATTTT. The chain is built from TRBV11-2 and TRBJ2-3; 11 bases match TRBD2. The V segment lost 1 base and the J segment 3 bases; nucleotides outside the gene matches: 3. This CDR3 spans 16 amino acids. Per germline, CDR1 SGHAT and CDR2 FQNNGV.

The chain has TRBV10-3 and TRBJ1-4, with D maybe TRBD1 (5 bases). Deletions cut 4 bases from V and 3 bases from J, with 9 bases between. The CDR3 loop spans 14 amino acids. The germline V gene has CDR1 ENHRY and CDR2 SYGVKD. The CDR3 protein is CAISGGGSNEKLFF. The CDR3 nucleotides read TGTGCCATCAGTGGTGGGGGGTCTAATGAAAAACTGTTTTTT.

The chain couples TRBV5-1 to TRBJ2-6; D perhaps matches TRBD1 (6 bases). Per the germline V gene, CDR1 is SGHRS and CDR2 is YFSETQ. V lost 2 bases, J lost 4 bases, and 13 bases lay in between. The length of the CDR3 is 16 residues. CDR3 sequence reads: CASSLTTGQGANVLTF. CDR3 nucleotide sequence: TGCGCCAGCAGCTTAACAACAGGGCAAGGGGCCAACGTCCTGACTTTC.

This clone has just a few counts. The rearrangement uses TRBV6-1 and TRBJ2-7; TRBD2 agrees at 7 bases. Trimming took 5 bases from V and 4 from J; bases not matched to a gene: 5. CDR3 length equals 13 residues. Germline V CDR1 and CDR2: MNHNS, SASEGT. The CDR3 sequence is CASSLADEYEQYF. CDR3 sequence (DNA): TGTGCCAGCAGTCTAGCGGACGAATACGAGCAGTACTTC.

J is TRBJ2-4 and V is TRBV4-1; 7 bases map to TRBD1. CDR1 and CDR2 from the germline V gene are MGHRA and YSYEKL. With V trimmed by 0 bases and J by 5 bases, 7 bases remained unmatched. The CDR3 consists of 16 residues. As DNA, the CDR3 is TGCGCCAGCAGCCAAGATCGGACAGGCGTCCAAAACATTCAGTACTTC. Residues: CASSQDRTGVQNIQYF.

V is TRBV28 and J is TRBJ2-2; a possible D gene is TRBD1 (5 bases). The germline V and J ends were trimmed by 6 bases and 5 bases, with 19 bases remaining between them. The CDR3 loop spans 16 amino acids. Germline CDR1 MDHEN, CDR2 SYDVKM. The chain's CDR3 is CASSTPGHRLTGELFF. DNA of the CDR3: TGTGCCAGCAGCACCCCCGGACACCGTTTAACCGGGGAGCTGTTTTTT.

The rearrangement links TRBV6-6 to TRBJ1-2; perhaps TRBD1 as D (6 bases). Trimming removed 4 bases from V and 2 bases from J, with 14 bases in between. The CDR3 has 15 amino acids. Germline CDR1 is MNHNY and CDR2 is SVGAGI (reference sequence). CDR3 DNA sequence: TGTGCCAGCAGTTCGTTATCGGACAGCAACTATGGCTACACCTTC. This encodes CASSSLSDSNYGYTF.

This clone was counted once. V usage is TRBV6-5 and J usage is TRBJ1-1, with D maybe TRBD1 (5 bases). From germline, CDR1 is MNHEY and CDR2 SVGAGI. V was pared by 6 bases and J by 7 bases, with 18 bases between. The CDR3 runs 14 residues. CDR3 nucleotides: TGTGCCAGCAGGGCTTTCGGCGGGGCGAATGAAGCTTTCTTT. Protein product: CASRAFGGANEAFF.

The chain has TRBV6-6 and TRBJ2-7; D might be TRBD2 (6 bases). The V gene's germline CDR1 is MNHNY and CDR2 SVGAGI (reference sequence). V was shortened by 2 bases and J by 2 bases, with 16 bases between the two germline ends. The CDR3 loop spans 16 amino acids. CDR3 loop: CASSYSARGTTYEQYF. CDR3 sequence (DNA): TGTGCCAGCAGTTACAGTGCTCGCGGGACGACCTACGAGCAGTACTTC.

The V gene is TRBV28, the J gene TRBJ2-3; 9 bases align to TRBD1. Germline V lookup: CDR1 MDHEN, CDR2 SYDVKM. CDR3 length: 15 amino acids. The V gene end was trimmed by 4 bases and the J gene end by 1 base; junction bases not matched to a gene: 3. The CDR3, as DNA: TGTGCCAGCAGTTGGGACAGGGATGGCACAGATACGCAGTATTTT. Amino acid sequence: CASSWDRDGTDTQYF.

The chain has TRBV5-1 and TRBJ2-7; 9 bases are a match to TRBD2. This CDR3 has 15 residues. Germline loops: CDR1 SGHRS, CDR2 YFSETQ. With V trimmed by 1 base and J by 3 bases, 5 bases remained unmatched. Here the CDR3 DNA reads TGCGCCAGCAGCTTGTGGCTAGCGGGAAACTACGAGCAGTACTTC. Its protein is CASSLWLAGNYEQYF.

This clone was observed a single time. The chain carries TRBV4-2 and TRBJ2-7, with unresolved D. Per the germline V gene, CDR1 is LGHNA and CDR2 is YNFKEQ. Trimming pared 1 base from V and 4 bases from J, leaving 5 bases between. The CDR3 is 12 amino acids. Written as DNA, the CDR3 is TGTGCCAGCAGCCAAGGGCTTTACGAGCAGTACTTC. Encoded protein: CASSQGLYEQYF.

DNA of the CDR3: TGCGCCAGCAGCTTGGGGGTGGCTAGCGGGAAACAAGAGACCCAGTACTTC. This sequence encodes CASSLGVASGKQETQYF. This chain connects TRBV5-1 to TRBJ2-5; 9 nucleotides line up with TRBD2. J was trimmed by 2 bases and V by 0 bases; bases with no gene match: 8. Germline CDR1 SGHRS, CDR2 YFSETQ. The length of the CDR3 is 17 residues. The variable domain in full, completed from reference TRBV5-1 and TRBJ2-5, reads KAGVTQTPRYLIKTRGQQVTLSCSPISGHRSVSWYQQTPGQGLQFLFEYFSETQRNKGNFPGRFSGRQFSNSRSEMNVSTLELGDSALYLCASSLGVASGKQETQYFGPGTRLLVL.

The V gene is TRBV19, the J gene TRBJ1-5; 7 positions agree with TRBD1. This CDR3 is 14 amino acids long. In germline, CDR1 is LNHDA, CDR2 SQIVND (reference sequence). Unmatched junction bases numbered 5, after V lost 5 bases and J lost 4 bases. CDR3: CASSGDRVNQPQHF. The DNA of the CDR3 is TGTGCCAGTAGTGGGGACAGAGTAAATCAGCCCCAGCATTTT.

The DNA of the CDR3 is TGTGCCAGTGGACTTCGGTCTCCAGATACGCAGTATTTT. Encoded protein: CASGLRSPDTQYF. The rearrangement uses TRBV28 and TRBJ2-3; the D gene is possibly TRBD2 (5 bases). The germline V gene encodes CDR1 MDHEN and CDR2 SYDVKM. Trimming removed 9 bases at V and 4 bases at J, with 14 bases between. The CDR3 totals 13 residues.

In this sample, this clone turned up once. This chain connects TRBV7-6 to TRBJ2-3; tentatively, D is TRBD1 (5 bases). Germline CDR1 and CDR2: SGHVS and FNYEAQ. V was trimmed by 4 bases and J by 3 bases, leaving 11 bases between them. The CDR3 extends over 14 amino acids. CDR3 sequence reads: CASSSSKGTDTQYF. CDR3 in DNA: TGTGCCAGCAGCTCGAGCAAGGGGACAGATACGCAGTATTTT.